A single TCR beta chain is shown here with its context. There are 16 residues in the CDR3. Germline assignment: CDR1 LGHNA and CDR2 YNFKEQ. V dropped 2 bases and J dropped 2; count of bases not matched to a gene: 3. This entry is derived from a study of technical replicates of blood from a few donors. TCRdb keeps only in-frame clones here, not all; method: immunoSEQ multiplex PCR. The sample carries about 64,000 clones, approximately 86% recorded once. The clonotype originates from a human donor in good health. Some clones in this sample may be carry-over from other donors' samples. Specimen: PBMCs. The V call is TRBV4-2, the J call TRBJ1-4; 9 bases align to TRBD1. The CDR3 region is CASSQLGQGTNEKLFF. CDR3 coding DNA: TGTGCCAGCAGCCAACTTGGACAGGGGACTAATGAAAAACTGTTTTTT.